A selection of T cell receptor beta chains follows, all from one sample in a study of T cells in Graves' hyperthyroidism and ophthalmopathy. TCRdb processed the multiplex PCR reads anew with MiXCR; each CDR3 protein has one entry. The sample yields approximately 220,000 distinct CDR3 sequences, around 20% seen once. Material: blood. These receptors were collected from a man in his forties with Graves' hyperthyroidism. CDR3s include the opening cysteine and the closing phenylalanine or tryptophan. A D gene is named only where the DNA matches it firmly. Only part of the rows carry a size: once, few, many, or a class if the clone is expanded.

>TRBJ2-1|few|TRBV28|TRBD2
TGTGCCAGCAGTGAGATCTTCCGGGGGGGGCCTTCCAATGAGCAGTTCTTC
CASSEIFRGGPSNEQFF
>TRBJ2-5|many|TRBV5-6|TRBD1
TGTGCCAGCAGCTTGGTCACAGGGGGGCGCCAAGAGACCCAGTACTTC
CASSLVTGGRQETQYF
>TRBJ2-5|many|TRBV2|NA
TGTGCCAGCAGGGCAGGGCGAGAGACCCAGTACTTC
CASRAGRETQYF
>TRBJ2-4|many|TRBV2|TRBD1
TGTGCCAGCAGTGAAGAAGGGGGCTCAACCAAAAACATTCAGTACTTC
CASSEEGGSTKNIQYF
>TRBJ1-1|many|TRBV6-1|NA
TGTGCCAGCAGAGCCGGGACCCCGAGTGAAGCTTTCTTT
CASRAGTPSEAFF
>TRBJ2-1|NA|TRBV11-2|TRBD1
TGTGCCAGCAGCGCCCGACAGGGAAGGAATGAGCAGTTCTTC
CASSARQGRNEQFF
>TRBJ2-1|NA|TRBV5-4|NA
TGTGCCAGCAGCCCTGCCACCGACAGGTTCCTTGGGAATGAGCAGTTCTTC
CASSPATDRFLGNEQFF
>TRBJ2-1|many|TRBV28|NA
TGTGCCAGCAGTTTAGTAGGGGTAGCCGGTTCGTACAATGAGCAGTTCTTC
CASSLVGVAGSYNEQFF
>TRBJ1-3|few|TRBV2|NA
TGTGCCAGCAGCAGGGAGGCTGGAAACACCATATATTTT
CASSREAGNTIYF
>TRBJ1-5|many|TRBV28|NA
TGTGCCAGCAGTTTCAATCAGCCCCAGCATTTT
CASSFNQPQHF
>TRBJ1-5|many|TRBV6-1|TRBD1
TGTGCCAGCAGTGTAACAGGGGGACAGCCCCAGCATTTT
CASSVTGGQPQHF